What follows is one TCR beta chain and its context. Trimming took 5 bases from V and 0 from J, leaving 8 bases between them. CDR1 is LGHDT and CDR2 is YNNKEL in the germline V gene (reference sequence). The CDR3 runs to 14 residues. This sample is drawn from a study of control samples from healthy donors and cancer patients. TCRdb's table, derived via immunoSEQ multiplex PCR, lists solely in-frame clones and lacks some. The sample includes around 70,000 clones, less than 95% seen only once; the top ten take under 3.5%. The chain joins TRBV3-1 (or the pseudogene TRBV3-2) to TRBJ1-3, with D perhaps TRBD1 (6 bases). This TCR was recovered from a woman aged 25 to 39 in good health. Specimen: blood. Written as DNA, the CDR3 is TGTGCCAGCAGCACAGGGACCTCTGGAAACACCATATATTTT. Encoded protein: CASSTGTSGNTIYF.